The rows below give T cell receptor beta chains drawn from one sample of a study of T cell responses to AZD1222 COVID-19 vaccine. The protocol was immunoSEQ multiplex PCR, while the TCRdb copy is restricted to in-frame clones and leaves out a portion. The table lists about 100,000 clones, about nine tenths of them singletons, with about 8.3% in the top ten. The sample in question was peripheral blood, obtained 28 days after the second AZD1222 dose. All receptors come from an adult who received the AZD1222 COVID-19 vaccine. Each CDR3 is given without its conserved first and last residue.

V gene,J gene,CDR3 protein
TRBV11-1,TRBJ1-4,ASSWTGHPNEKLF
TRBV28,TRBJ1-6,ASSLTGGLDSPLH
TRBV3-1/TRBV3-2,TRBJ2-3,ASSQEGPDTQY
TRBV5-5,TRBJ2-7,ASSLVGTVAYEQY
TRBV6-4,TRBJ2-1,ANLVAPGYQSYNEQF
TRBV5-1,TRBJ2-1,ASSLVSGLNNEQF
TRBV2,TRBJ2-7,ASRTHGTSTYEQY
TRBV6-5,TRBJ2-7,ASSYSSAKSSYEQY
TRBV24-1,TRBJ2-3,ATSQGQGFTDTQY
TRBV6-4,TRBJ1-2,ASSSLDT
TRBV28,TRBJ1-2,ASRSGTGNYGYT
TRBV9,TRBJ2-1,ASSVEVYNEQF
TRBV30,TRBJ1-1,AWSLGFGSNTEAF
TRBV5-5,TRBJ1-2,ASSHPTGGDYGYT
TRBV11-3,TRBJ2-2,ASKAGASTGELF
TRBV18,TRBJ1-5,ASSPPGQGAGQPQH